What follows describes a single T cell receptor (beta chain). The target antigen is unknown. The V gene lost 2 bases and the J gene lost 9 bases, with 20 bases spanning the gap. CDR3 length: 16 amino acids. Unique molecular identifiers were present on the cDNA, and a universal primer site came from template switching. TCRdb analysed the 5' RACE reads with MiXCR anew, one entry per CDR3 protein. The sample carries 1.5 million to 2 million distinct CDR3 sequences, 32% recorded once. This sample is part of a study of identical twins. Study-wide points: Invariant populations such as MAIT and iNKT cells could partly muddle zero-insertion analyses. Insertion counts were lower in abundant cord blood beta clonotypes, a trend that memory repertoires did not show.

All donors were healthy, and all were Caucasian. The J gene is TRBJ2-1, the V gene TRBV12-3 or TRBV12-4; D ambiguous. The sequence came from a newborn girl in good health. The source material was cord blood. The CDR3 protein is CASSLYGKGKDGEQFF. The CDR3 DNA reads TGTGCCAGCAGTTTATATGGTAAAGGGAAGGACGGTGAGCAGTTCTTC.